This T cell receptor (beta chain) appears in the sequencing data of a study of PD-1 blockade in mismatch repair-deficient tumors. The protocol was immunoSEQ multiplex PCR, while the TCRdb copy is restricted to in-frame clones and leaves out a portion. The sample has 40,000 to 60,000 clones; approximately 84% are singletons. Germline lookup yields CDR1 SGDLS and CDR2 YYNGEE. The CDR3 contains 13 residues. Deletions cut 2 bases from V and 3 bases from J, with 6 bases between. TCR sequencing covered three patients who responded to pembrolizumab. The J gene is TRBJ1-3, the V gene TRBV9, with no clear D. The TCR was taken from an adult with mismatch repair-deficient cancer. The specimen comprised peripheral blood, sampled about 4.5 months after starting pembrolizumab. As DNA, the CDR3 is TGTGCCAGCAGCGTTCAGAATGGAAACACCATATATTTT. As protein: CASSVQNGNTIYF.